The clone carrying this TCR beta chain was counted many times. Antigen unknown. This record belongs to a study of T-cell reconstitution after alpha-beta-depleted transplantation in children. The study's findings and limits: The origin of high day-60 TCRbeta diversity in some patients lay in surviving recipient T cells and thymic progenitors. Where alpha-beta T cells came from about two months after transplant was reportedly several hundred expanded graft clones. A year post-transplant, T-cell counts and diversity derived mostly from newly produced T cells.

Using unique molecular identifiers, the investigators prepared the TCRbeta library. TCRdb re-called the PCR reads through MiXCR, storing one row per CDR3 protein. Among fewer than 350,000 distinct CDR3 sequences listed, 9.5% to 13% were seen once. This TCR was sampled from a boy in the first two years of life with acute myeloid leukemia, due to receive a stem cell transplant. Sequenced here: PBMCs, sampled before TCRalphabeta/CD19-depleted stem cell transplant.

This CDR3 reads CSATGQTQETQYF. CDR3 in DNA: TGCAGTGCAACGGGACAGACTCAAGAGACCCAGTACTTC. The V and J genes are TRBV20-1 and TRBJ2-5; TRBD1 aligns across 7 bases. The V segment lost 6 bases and the J segment 2 bases; nucleotides outside the gene matches: 6. The CDR3 has 13 residues. Germline V gene sequence: CDR1 DFQATT, CDR2 SNEGSKA (reference sequence).